The clone carrying this T cell receptor beta chain was picked up many times. No antigen is known for it. V shed 5 bases and J shed 3 bases, with 17 bases lying between them. This CDR3 has 15 residues. Germline V lookup: CDR1 SGHTA, CDR2 FQGNSA. TCRdb called the reads again in MiXCR, with one record for every CDR3 protein. Seen here are some 230,000 distinct CDR3 sequences, about 23% observed once, and the top ten hold about 18%. This sample was included in a study of T cell repertoires in cytomegalovirus infection. As for the study in general: It was the public TCR beta signatures that indicated both CMV infection and matching HLA type.

General study points: Dominating the ex vivo response were TCR beta clonotypes that were CMV-specific and HLA-C-restricted. The study identified carriers of CMV plus the relevant HLA from cumulative public TCR beta family frequency.

Sequencing used CD8+ T cells from PBMCs. The chain recombines TRBV7-2 with TRBJ2-7; D possibly corresponds to TRBD2 (6 bases). This receptor was taken from a human donor in good health (CMV status not recorded). Some clones in this sample may be carry-over from other donors' samples. For the CDR3, the DNA is TGTGCCAGCAGCCCCGACTGGGGAGGTGGCTACGAGCAGTACTTC. This gives the protein CASSPDWGGGYEQYF.